These T cell receptor beta chains were read from a single sample in a study of shared clonotypes between healthy human individuals. Sequenced by immunoSEQ multiplex PCR; TCRdb stores in-frame clones only, minus some. This sample has approximately 2,300,000 clones; approximately 90% occur once, and the top ten carry around 0.38%. The sequenced sample was naive CD4+ T cells from PBMCs. Receptor source: a man younger than 30 in good health. Some clones in this sample may be carry-over from other donors' samples. The conserved cysteine and the conserved F or W are not part of the CDR3 here. Clone sizes are given selectively: once, few, many, or a class where the clone is expanded.

j_call clone_size v_call cdr3_aa
TRBJ2-5 - TRBV7-3 ASSDEVFGTQY
TRBJ2-7 - TRBV27 ASSLGGRAYEQY
TRBJ1-5 - TRBV7-9 ASSFGTSPNQPQH
TRBJ1-3 - TRBV9 ASSAESRDRAGDDTIY
TRBJ1-5 - TRBV7-6 ASSSSSSGGNQPQH
TRBJ2-1 - TRBV30 AWLGENEQF
TRBJ1-3 - TRBV28 ASASPHSGNTIY
TRBJ2-3 - TRBV7-3 ASSPHLSSGRSDTQY
TRBJ1-1 - TRBV5-6 ASRHRVQAF
TRBJ1-2 - TRBV20-1 SASRGYGYT
TRBJ2-7 - TRBV19 ASSRGQPYEQY
TRBJ2-1 - TRBV6-1 ASSGSGSSYNEQF
TRBJ1-5 - TRBV28 ASSPLGAGESNQPQH
TRBJ2-3 - TRBV7-3 ASSLAADTQY
TRBJ1-1 once TRBV11-3 ASSVGGVDTEAF
TRBJ1-1 - TRBV28 ASSPHRAWDTEAF
TRBJ1-2 - TRBV2 ASIRQPDGDGYT
TRBJ1-4 - TRBV27 ASSTRGGGGQTYPSTNEKLF
TRBJ2-7 - TRBV18 ASSPPYEQY
TRBJ2-2 - TRBV9 ASSATGGSYTGELF
TRBJ1-4 - TRBV5-5 ASSSRTGGVEKLF
TRBJ2-5 - TRBV6-6 ASSPPGQGEKTQY
TRBJ2-5 - TRBV15 ATSRGAWLQLQETQY